This entry lists 32 T cell receptor beta chains sequenced from one sample in a study of cytomegalovirus exposure and HLA in healthy donors. PCR involved 60 Vbeta and 13 Jbeta primers. TCRdb keeps only in-frame clones here, not all; method: immunoSEQ multiplex PCR. The sample contains around 130,000 clones, under 90% of which appear only once. Sequenced input: PBMCs. Source of these receptors: a middle-aged woman in good health and CMV-seronegative.

This sequence joins TRBV5-1 and TRBJ1-2; 8 bases fit TRBD1. Germline assignment: CDR1 SGHRS and CDR2 YFSETQ. This CDR3 is built from 16 residues. The V segment lost 3 bases and the J segment 2 bases; nucleotides outside the gene matches: 9. CDR3 nucleotide sequence: TGCGCCAGCAGCTCCACGACAGGGGCTCTAAACTATGGCTACACCTTC. Its protein product is CASSSTTGALNYGYTF.

For the CDR3, the DNA is TGCGCCAGCACTAGCGGGGGAATAGATACGCAGTATTTT. The encoded protein is CASTSGGIDTQYF. The chain has TRBV5-1 and TRBJ2-3; 10 bases agree with TRBD2. Germline V gene lookup returns CDR1 SGHRS and CDR2 YFSETQ. V gave up 6 bases and J gave up 5 bases; unmatched junction bases: 3. CDR3 length: 13 residues.

This clone has only a few counts. CDR3 sequence: CASSANGLNTEAFF. The CDR3 DNA sequence: TGTGCCAGCAGCGCGAACGGACTTAACACTGAAGCTTTCTTT. This chain joins TRBV2 and TRBJ1-1; the D is unclear. Trimming removed 6 bases from V and 2 bases from J, with 13 bases in between. The CDR3 totals 14 residues. Germline loops: CDR1 SNHLY, CDR2 FYNNEI.

The V gene is TRBV18, the J gene TRBJ2-7; weak D call: TRBD2 (6 bases). CDR1 is KGHSH, CDR2 LQKENI, per germline. Trimming took off 3 bases at V and 0 bases at J, with 9 bases between the two ends. The CDR3 length is 14 residues. CDR3 sequence (DNA): TGTGCCAGCTCACCCCGGACTAACTCCTACGAGCAGTACTTC. It specifies CASSPRTNSYEQYF.

The V and J genes are TRBV6-1 and TRBJ1-3; weak D call: TRBD1 (6 bases). Germline lookup yields CDR1 MNHNS and CDR2 SASEGT. V was pared by 4 bases and J by 0 bases, with 7 bases between. CDR3 length: 14 amino acids. CDR3 sequence (DNA): TGTGCCAGCAGTGTGGACAGCTCTGGAAACACCATATATTTT. It translates to CASSVDSSGNTIYF.

This chain connects TRBV25-1 to TRBJ1-2, with a possible D match to TRBD1 (5 bases). This CDR3 has 17 residues. Deletions cut 2 bases from V and 3 bases from J, with 19 bases between. Germline CDR1 MGHDK, CDR2 SYGVNS. CDR3 sequence: CASSEDRSGGVDYGYTF. DNA of the CDR3: TGTGCCAGCAGTGAAGATCGTTCTGGAGGGGTAGACTATGGCTACACCTTC.

The CDR3 region is CASSGLAGVGEQFF. In DNA form, the CDR3 reads TGTGCCAGCAGTGGACTAGCGGGAGTCGGTGAGCAGTTCTTC. The chain employs TRBV2 and TRBJ2-1, with TRBD2 matching 12 bases. J gave up 9 bases and V 4 bases, and 4 bases lay outside the gene matches. Per the germline V gene, CDR1 is SNHLY and CDR2 is FYNNEI. The CDR3 is 14 amino acids.

The rearrangement links TRBV19 to TRBJ2-5; D unclear. The J call is uncertain, as TRBJ2-7 better fits the DNA end. This CDR3 comprises 12 residues. Germline values: CDR1 LNHDA, CDR2 SQIVND (reference sequence). The CDR3 coding sequence is TGTGCCAGTGGATCCTCTAGCTACGAGCAGTACTTC. Translated, it gives CASGSSSYEQYF.

The sample holds a few counts of this clone. The V and J genes are TRBV4-3 and TRBJ2-7; 7 bases match TRBD2. The CDR3 extends over 18 amino acids. V lost 0 bases to trimming and J lost 5 bases; unmatched junction nucleotides: 16. CDR1 is LGHNA and CDR2 is YSLEER in the germline V gene. The CDR3 sequence: CASSQDGVVAGEPNEQYF. The CDR3 DNA is TGCGCCAGCAGCCAAGATGGGGTTGTGGCGGGAGAGCCTAACGAGCAGTACTTC.

This chain joins TRBV28 and TRBJ2-7, with TRBD1 matching over 8 bases. The CDR3 runs to 15 residues. The V segment lost 5 bases and the J segment 3 bases; nucleotides outside the gene matches: 9. Germline V gene lookup returns CDR1 MDHEN and CDR2 SYDVKM. The CDR3 protein is CASSEPGQAVYEQYF. The CDR3 DNA is TGTGCCAGCAGTGAACCGGGACAGGCAGTCTACGAGCAGTACTTC.

The chain couples TRBV7-2 to TRBJ1-4; D possibly corresponds to TRBD1 (5 bases). The CDR3 extends over 17 amino acids. V lost 0 bases and J lost 3, with 14 bases in between. Germline CDR1 reads SGHTA; CDR2 reads FQGNSA. The CDR3 region has the DNA TGTGCCAGCAGCTTAGCCCCGACGGGGGTGGCTAATGAAAAACTGTTTTTT. Protein sequence: CASSLAPTGVANEKLFF.

This chain links TRBV19 with TRBJ1-2, with a possible D match to TRBD1 (5 bases). The germline gives CDR1 LNHDA, CDR2 SQIVND (reference sequence). The CDR3 loop spans 15 amino acids. Deletions cut 0 bases from V and 3 bases from J, with 11 bases between. The CDR3 is CASSIDFGAYYGYTF. In DNA form, the CDR3 reads TGTGCCAGTAGTATAGATTTTGGGGCCTACTATGGCTACACCTTC.

The chain joins TRBV2 to TRBJ1-2, with D hard to call. The germline V gene encodes CDR1 SNHLY and CDR2 FYNNEI. This CDR3 is built from 12 residues. The V gene lost 8 bases and the J gene lost 0 bases, with 7 bases spanning the gap. The CDR3 spells CASGVANYGYTF. The CDR3 nucleotides are TGTGCCAGCGGAGTAGCTAACTATGGCTACACCTTC.

This chain links TRBV6-1 with TRBJ2-3, with D tentatively TRBD2 (5 bases). CDR1 is MNHNS and CDR2 is SASEGT in the germline V gene. V was clipped by 4 bases and J by 5 bases, with 10 bases between them. The CDR3 totals 13 residues. The CDR3 sequence: CASSVGSQDTQYF. The CDR3 coding sequence is TGTGCCAGCAGTGTTGGGAGTCAAGATACGCAGTATTTT.

The chain joins TRBV19 to TRBJ1-2, with TRBD1 identical over 7 bases. The germline CDR1 and CDR2 sequences are LNHDA and SQIVND (reference sequence). The CDR3 loop spans 14 amino acids. J was trimmed by 1 base and V by 7 bases; bases with no gene match: 6. Here the CDR3 DNA reads TGTGCCAGTAACCGGGACAGACTTAACTATGGCTACACCTTC. Amino acid sequence: CASNRDRLNYGYTF.

A few counts support this clone. CDR3 nucleotides: TGTGCCAGCAGGTTCAGGGGGTTGAACACTGAAGCTTTCTTT. It specifies CASRFRGLNTEAFF. The chain joins TRBV27 to TRBJ1-1; the match to TRBD1 covers 7 bases. This CDR3 comprises 14 residues. CDR1 is MNHEY, CDR2 SMNVEV, per germline (reference sequence). V dropped 6 bases and J dropped 0; count of bases not matched to a gene: 4.

As concerns this clone: Relative to the germline gene, one junction end is altered; a read error may explain this. The rearrangement uses TRBV2 and TRBJ2-5, with 9 bases that match TRBD2. In germline, CDR1 is SNHLY, CDR2 FYNNEI. The CDR3 runs to 16 residues. CDR3 loop: CASSEAGTSIQEAQYF. In DNA form, the CDR3 reads TGTGCCAGCAGTGAAGCGGGGACTAGCATCCAAGAGGCCCAGTACTTC.

This clone was recorded once. The chain couples TRBV7-2 to TRBJ2-5; 7 positions match TRBD2. Germline V CDR1 and CDR2: SGHTA, FQGNSA. Trimming cost V 1 base and J 5 bases; bases outside gene matches: 10. This CDR3 region has 16 residues. In DNA, the CDR3 is TGTGCCAGCAGCTTAGTTTCGGGAGCGGGAATGGAGACCCAGTACTTC. The encoded protein is CASSLVSGAGMETQYF.

The chain uses TRBV7-3 and TRBJ2-3; D gene ambiguous. This CDR3 is built from 14 residues. The germline V gene has CDR1 SGHTA and CDR2 FQGTGA. V gave up 3 bases and J gave up 4 bases, with 11 bases separating them. CDR3 bases: TGTGCCAGCAGCTTCGGTACCGTCCCAGATACGCAGTATTTT. Amino acids: CASSFGTVPDTQYF.

The gene calls are TRBV7-2 and TRBJ1-1; TRBD1 is a possible D gene (6 bases). The V gene's germline CDR1 is SGHTA and CDR2 FQGNSA. V was cut by 1 base and J by 1 base, with 10 bases left in between. The CDR3 totals 15 residues. The CDR3 DNA sequence: TGTGCCAGCAGCTTAGGCCAGGGGTGGAACACTGAAGCTTTCTTT. Encoded protein: CASSLGQGWNTEAFF.

The CDR3 sequence: CASSPKEVKNIQYF. CDR3 bases: TGCGCCAGCAGCCCCAAAGAGGTCAAAAACATTCAGTACTTC. The V gene is TRBV4-1, the J gene TRBJ2-4; D unclear. In germline, CDR1 is MGHRA, CDR2 YSYEKL. The CDR3 is 14 residues long. V was cut by 4 bases and J by 3 bases, with 10 bases left in between.

The chain employs TRBV6-5 and TRBJ2-4, with 8 bases aligning to TRBD2. From germline, CDR1 is MNHEY and CDR2 SVGAGI. The CDR3 is made up of 14 amino acids. The V gene end was trimmed by 0 bases and the J gene end by 7 bases; junction bases not matched to a gene: 2. CDR3 sequence: CASSYSTGGNIQYF. For the CDR3, the DNA is TGTGCCAGCAGTTACTCGACGGGGGGGAACATTCAGTACTTC.

This chain connects TRBV13 to TRBJ2-2; 12 bases are shared with TRBD2. Trimming at V came to 4 bases and at J to 2 bases, leaving 5 bases not matched to a gene. CDR3 length: 17 residues. Germline V gene lookup returns CDR1 PRHDT and CDR2 FYEKMQ (reference sequence). The CDR3 reads CASSSTSGGSNTGELFF. The DNA for the CDR3 is TGTGCCAGCAGCTCGACTAGCGGGGGATCAAACACCGGGGAGCTGTTTTTT.

This clone occurred a few times. CDR3 amino acids: CASSHTPGADEKLFF. As DNA, the CDR3 is TGTGCCAGCAGTCATACACCGGGAGCAGATGAAAAACTGTTTTTT. The chain has TRBV6-1 and TRBJ1-4; D not resolved. V lost 5 bases to trimming and J lost 6 bases, with 16 bases between them. Per germline, CDR1 MNHNS and CDR2 SASEGT. The CDR3 totals 15 residues.

J is TRBJ2-3 and V is TRBV7-9; 7 bases are a match to TRBD1. The J segment lost 0 bases and the V segment lost 4 bases, leaving 4 bases of the junction unmatched. The CDR3 totals 15 residues. The germline V gene has CDR1 SEHNR and CDR2 FQNEAQ (reference sequence). The CDR3 loop reads CASSYDRASTDTQYF. DNA for the CDR3: TGTGCCAGCAGCTACGACAGGGCTAGCACAGATACGCAGTATTTT.

The V and J genes are TRBV9 and TRBJ2-2, with D uncertain. The CDR3 totals 14 residues. Germline assignment: CDR1 SGDLS and CDR2 YYNGEE. Trimming pared 0 bases from V and 1 base from J, leaving 4 bases between. The CDR3 DNA follows: TGTGCCAGCAGCGTAGGAGAGAACACCGGGGAGCTGTTTTTT. Its protein product is CASSVGENTGELFF.

The chain has TRBV27 and TRBJ1-1; D unresolved. Germline V lookup: CDR1 MNHEY, CDR2 SMNVEV (reference sequence). The CDR3 length is 15 residues. V was pared by 4 bases and J by 0 bases, with 12 bases between. The CDR3 is CASSSSAGMNTEAFF. As DNA, the CDR3 is TGTGCCAGCAGTTCTAGCGCAGGCATGAACACTGAAGCTTTCTTT.

This clone was seen once. The chain combines TRBV12-5 with TRBJ2-1; 10 bases map to TRBD2. Per germline, CDR1 LGHNT and CDR2 FRNRAP. Trimming cost V 2 bases and J 4 bases; bases outside gene matches: 8. The length of the CDR3 is 17 residues. Here the CDR3 reads CASGLLQLAGAYNEQFF. The CDR3 region has the DNA TGTGCTAGTGGTTTGTTACAGCTAGCGGGGGCGTACAATGAGCAGTTCTTC.

The sample holds one count of this clone. The CDR3 DNA follows: TGTGCCAGCAGCTTAGCTGGGACAGGGGGGACTGAAGCTTTCTTT. It is translated as CASSLAGTGGTEAFF. V and J are TRBV7-8 and TRBJ1-1; 11 nucleotides agree with TRBD1. Germline CDR1 and CDR2: SGHVS and FQNEAQ. V was pared by 0 bases and J by 5 bases, with 2 bases of the junction left unmatched. The CDR3 has 15 residues.

The sample holds a few counts of this clone. The chain has TRBV6-5 and TRBJ1-4; perhaps TRBD1 as D (5 bases). The CDR3 totals 14 residues. The germline CDR1 and CDR2 sequences are MNHEY and SVGAGI. Trimming took off 2 bases at V and 4 bases at J, with 8 bases between the two ends. CDR3 in DNA: TGTGCCAGCAGTTACGGGGGGGATAATGAAAAACTGTTTTTT. The encoded protein is CASSYGGDNEKLFF.

The rearrangement links TRBV4-3 to TRBJ2-5; 10 bases agree with TRBD2. Germline CDR1 reads LGHNA; CDR2 reads YSLEER. V lost 4 bases to trimming and J lost 4 bases; unmatched junction nucleotides: 9. There are 16 residues in the CDR3. The CDR3 nucleotides read TGCGCCAGCAGCCGATCTAGCGGGAGCTTTGTAGAGACCCAGTACTTC. This gives the protein CASSRSSGSFVETQYF.

The rearrangement links TRBV5-1 to TRBJ2-5; TRBD2 is a possible D gene (6 bases). The end of the DNA aligns better with TRBJ2-7, so the J call may be wrong. The CDR3 totals 15 residues. Germline V gives CDR1 SGHRS, CDR2 YFSETQ. The chain's CDR3 is CASSLPGRGTYEQYF. The CDR3 nucleotides are TGCGCCAGCAGCTTGCCCGGGAGAGGAACCTACGAGCAGTACTTC.